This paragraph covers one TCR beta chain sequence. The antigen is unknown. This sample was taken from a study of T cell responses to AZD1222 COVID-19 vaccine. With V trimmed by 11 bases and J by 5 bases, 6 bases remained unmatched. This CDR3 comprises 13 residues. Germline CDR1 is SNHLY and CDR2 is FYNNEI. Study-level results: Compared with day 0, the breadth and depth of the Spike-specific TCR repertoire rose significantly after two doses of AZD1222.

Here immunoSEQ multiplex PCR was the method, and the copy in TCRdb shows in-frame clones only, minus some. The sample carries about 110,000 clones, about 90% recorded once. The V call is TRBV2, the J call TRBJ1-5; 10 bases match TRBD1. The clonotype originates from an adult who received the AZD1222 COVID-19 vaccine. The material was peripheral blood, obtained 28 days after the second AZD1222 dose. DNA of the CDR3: TGTGCCGGGGGGGACAGGGGTGATCAGCCCCAGCATTTT. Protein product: CAGGDRGDQPQHF.